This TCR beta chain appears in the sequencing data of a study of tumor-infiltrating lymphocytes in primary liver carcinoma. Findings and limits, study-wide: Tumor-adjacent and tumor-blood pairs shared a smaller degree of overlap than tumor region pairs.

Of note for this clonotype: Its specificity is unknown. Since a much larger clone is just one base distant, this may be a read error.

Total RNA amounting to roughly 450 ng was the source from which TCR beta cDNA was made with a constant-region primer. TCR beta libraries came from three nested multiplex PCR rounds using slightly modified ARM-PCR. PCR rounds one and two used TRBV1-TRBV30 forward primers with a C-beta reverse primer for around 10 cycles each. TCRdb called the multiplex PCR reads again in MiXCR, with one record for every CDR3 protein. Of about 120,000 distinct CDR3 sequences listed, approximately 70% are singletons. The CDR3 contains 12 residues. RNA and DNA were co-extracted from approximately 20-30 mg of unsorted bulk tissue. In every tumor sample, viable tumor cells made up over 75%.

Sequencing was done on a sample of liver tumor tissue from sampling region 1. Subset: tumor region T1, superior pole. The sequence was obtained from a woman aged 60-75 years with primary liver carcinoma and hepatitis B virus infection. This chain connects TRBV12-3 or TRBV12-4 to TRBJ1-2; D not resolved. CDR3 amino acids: CASSFGSYGYIF. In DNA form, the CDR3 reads TGTGCCAGCAGTTTCGGGAGCTATGGCTACATCTTC.